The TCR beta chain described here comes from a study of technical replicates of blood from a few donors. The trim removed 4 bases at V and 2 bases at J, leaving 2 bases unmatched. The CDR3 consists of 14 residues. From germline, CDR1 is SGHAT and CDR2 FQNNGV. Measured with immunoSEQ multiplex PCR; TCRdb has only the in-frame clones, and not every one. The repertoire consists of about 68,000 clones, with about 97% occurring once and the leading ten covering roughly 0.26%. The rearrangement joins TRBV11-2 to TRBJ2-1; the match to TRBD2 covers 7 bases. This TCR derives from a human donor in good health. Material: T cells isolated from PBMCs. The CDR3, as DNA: TGTGCCAGCAGCTGGGAGGGAACCTACAATGAGCAGTTCTTC. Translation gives CASSWEGTYNEQFF. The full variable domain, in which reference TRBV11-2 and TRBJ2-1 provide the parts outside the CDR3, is EAGVAQSPRYKIIEKRQSVAFWCNPISGHATLYWYQQILGQGPKLLIQFQNNGVVDDSQLPKDRFSAERLKGVDSTLKIQPAKLEDSAVYLCASSWEGTYNEQFFGPGTRLTVL.